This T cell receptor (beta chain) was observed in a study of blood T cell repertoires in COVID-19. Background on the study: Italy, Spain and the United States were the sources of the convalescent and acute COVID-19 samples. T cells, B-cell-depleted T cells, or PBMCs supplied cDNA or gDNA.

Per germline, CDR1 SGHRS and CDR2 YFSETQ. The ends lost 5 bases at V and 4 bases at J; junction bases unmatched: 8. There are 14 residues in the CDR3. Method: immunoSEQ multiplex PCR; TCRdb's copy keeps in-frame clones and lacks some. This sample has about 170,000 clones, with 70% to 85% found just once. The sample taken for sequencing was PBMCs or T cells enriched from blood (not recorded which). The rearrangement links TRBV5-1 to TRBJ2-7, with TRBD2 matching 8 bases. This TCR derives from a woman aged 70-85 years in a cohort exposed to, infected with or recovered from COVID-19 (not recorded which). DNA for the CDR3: TGCGCCAGCAGGCGGGAGGCAACGTCATACGAGCAGTACTTC. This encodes CASRREATSYEQYF.